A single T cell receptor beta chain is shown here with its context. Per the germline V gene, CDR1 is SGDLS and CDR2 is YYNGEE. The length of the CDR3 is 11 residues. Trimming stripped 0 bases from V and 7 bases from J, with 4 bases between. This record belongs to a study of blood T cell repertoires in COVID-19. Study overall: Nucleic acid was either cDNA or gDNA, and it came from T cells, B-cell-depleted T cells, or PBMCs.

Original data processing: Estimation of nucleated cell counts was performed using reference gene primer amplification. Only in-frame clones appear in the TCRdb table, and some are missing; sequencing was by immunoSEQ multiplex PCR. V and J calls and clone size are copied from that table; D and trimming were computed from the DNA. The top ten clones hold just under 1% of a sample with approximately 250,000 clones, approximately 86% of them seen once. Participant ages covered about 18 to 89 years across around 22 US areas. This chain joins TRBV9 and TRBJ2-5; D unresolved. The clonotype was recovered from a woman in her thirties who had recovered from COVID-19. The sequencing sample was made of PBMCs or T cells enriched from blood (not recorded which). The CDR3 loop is CASSVDGTQYF. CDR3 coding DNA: TGTGCCAGCAGCGTAGACGGGACCCAGTACTTC. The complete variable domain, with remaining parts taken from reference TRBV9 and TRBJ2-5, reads DSGVTQTPKHLITATGQRVTLRCSPRSGDLSVYWYQQSLDQGLQFLIQYYNGEERAKGNILERFSAQQFPDLHSELNLSSLELGDSALYFCASSVDGTQYFGPGTRLLVL.